The text below deals with one T cell receptor beta chain. The data derive from a study of blood T cell repertoires in COVID-19. Turning to the study itself: Sites across the United States, Italy and Spain contributed samples from acute and convalescent COVID-19. Nucleic acid was either cDNA or gDNA, and it came from T cells, B-cell-depleted T cells, or PBMCs.

In the original analysis: Estimation of nucleated cell counts relied on the amplification of reference gene primers. Assay used: immunoSEQ multiplex PCR; TCRdb lists only in-frame clones, some missing. From that table come the V and J calls and clone size; the DNA was used to work out D and trimming. In the table there are around 29,000 clones, approximately 83% of which are singletons. V lost 0 bases and J lost 2, with 7 bases in between. This CDR3 region has 14 residues. CDR1 and CDR2 from the germline V gene are MGHRA and YSYEKL. While infection was still active, Seattle patients were enrolled and then followed longitudinally.

This rearrangement joins TRBV4-1 to TRBJ1-2; D not certain. The receptor comes from a woman over 75 with COVID-19, enrolled during active disease. The sequencing input was peripheral blood. The CDR3 region has the DNA TGCGCCAGCAGCCAAGACAGAGGGAACTATGGCTACACCTTC. Translated, it gives CASSQDRGNYGYTF.